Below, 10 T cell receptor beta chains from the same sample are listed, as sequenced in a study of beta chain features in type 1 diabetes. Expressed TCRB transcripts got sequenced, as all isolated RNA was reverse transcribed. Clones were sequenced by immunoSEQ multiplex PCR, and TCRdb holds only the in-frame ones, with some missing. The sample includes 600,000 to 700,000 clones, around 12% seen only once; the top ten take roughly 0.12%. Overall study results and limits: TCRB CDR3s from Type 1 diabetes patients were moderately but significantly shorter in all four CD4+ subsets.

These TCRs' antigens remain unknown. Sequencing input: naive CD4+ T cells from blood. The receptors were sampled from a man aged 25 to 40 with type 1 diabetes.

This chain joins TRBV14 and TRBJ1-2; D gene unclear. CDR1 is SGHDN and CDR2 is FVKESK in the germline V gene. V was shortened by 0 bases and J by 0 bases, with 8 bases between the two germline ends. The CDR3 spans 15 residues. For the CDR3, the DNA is TGTGCCAGCAGCCAAGAACCGGGAGCTAACTATGGCTACACCTTC. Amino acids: CASSQEPGANYGYTF.

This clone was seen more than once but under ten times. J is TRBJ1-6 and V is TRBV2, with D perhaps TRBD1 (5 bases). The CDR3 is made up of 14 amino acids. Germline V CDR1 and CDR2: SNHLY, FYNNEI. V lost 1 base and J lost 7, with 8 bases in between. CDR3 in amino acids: CASSEGQQNSPLHF. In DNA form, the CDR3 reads TGTGCCAGCAGTGAAGGACAGCAAAATTCACCCCTCCACTTT.

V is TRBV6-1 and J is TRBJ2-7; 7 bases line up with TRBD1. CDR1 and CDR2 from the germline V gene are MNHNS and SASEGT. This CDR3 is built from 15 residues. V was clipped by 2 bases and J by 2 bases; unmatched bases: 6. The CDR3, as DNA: TGTGCCAGCAGTGAATTCGGACAGGTTACCTACGAGCAGTACTTC. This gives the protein CASSEFGQVTYEQYF.

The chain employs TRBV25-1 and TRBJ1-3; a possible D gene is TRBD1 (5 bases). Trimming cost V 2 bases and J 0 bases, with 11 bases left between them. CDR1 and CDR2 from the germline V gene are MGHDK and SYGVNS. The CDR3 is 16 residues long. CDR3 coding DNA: TGTGCCAGCAGTGAAGATGGGGGTCACTCTGGAAACACCATATATTTT. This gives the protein CASSEDGGHSGNTIYF. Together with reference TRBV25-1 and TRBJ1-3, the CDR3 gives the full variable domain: EADIYQTPRYLVIGTGKKITLECSQTMGHDKMYWYQQDPGMELHLIHYSYGVNSTEKGDLSSESTVSRIRTEHFPLTLESARPSHTSQYLCASSEDGGHSGNTIYFGEGSWLTVV.

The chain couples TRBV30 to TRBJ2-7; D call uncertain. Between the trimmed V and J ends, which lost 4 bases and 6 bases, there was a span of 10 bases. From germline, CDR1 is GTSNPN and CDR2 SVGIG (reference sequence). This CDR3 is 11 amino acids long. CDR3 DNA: TGTGCCTGGATTGGGTCGGGCGAGCAGTACTTC. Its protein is CAWIGSGEQYF.

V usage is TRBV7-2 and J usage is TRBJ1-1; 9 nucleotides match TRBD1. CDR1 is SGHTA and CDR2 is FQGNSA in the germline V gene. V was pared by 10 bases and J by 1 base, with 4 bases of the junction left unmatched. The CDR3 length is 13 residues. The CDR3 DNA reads TGTGCCACAGGGGACAGGGCGAACACTGAAGCTTTCTTT. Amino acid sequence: CATGDRANTEAFF.

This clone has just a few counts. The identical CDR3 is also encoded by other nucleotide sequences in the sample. The CDR3: CASSLQGGNQPQHF. The CDR3 DNA sequence: TGTGCCAGCAGCTTACAGGGGGGCAATCAGCCCCAGCATTTT. The chain links TRBV7-2 to TRBJ1-5; 7 nucleotides match TRBD1. Germline loops: CDR1 SGHTA, CDR2 FQGNSA. With V trimmed by 2 bases and J by 2 bases, 0 bases remained unmatched. The CDR3 spans 14 residues.

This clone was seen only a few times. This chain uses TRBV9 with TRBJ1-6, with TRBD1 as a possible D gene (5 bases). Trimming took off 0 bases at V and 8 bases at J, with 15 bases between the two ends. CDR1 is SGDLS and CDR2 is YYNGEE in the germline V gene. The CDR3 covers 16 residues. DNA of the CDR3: TGTGCCAGCAGCGTAGCTGGGTCAGGGAGTTATTCACCCCTCCACTTT. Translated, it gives CASSVAGSGSYSPLHF.

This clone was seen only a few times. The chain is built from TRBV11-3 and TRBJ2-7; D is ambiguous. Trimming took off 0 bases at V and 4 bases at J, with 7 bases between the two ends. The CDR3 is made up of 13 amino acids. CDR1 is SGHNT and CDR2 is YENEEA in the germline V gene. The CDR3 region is CASSLEWEYEQYF. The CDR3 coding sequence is TGTGCCAGCAGCTTAGAATGGGAATACGAGCAGTACTTC.

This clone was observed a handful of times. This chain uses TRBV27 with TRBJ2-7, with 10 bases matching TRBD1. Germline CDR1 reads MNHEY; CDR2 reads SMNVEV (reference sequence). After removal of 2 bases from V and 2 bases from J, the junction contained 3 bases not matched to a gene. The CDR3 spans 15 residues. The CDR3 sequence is CASSLLGQGAYEQYF. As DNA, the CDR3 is TGTGCCAGCAGTTTACTAGGACAGGGGGCCTACGAGCAGTACTTC.